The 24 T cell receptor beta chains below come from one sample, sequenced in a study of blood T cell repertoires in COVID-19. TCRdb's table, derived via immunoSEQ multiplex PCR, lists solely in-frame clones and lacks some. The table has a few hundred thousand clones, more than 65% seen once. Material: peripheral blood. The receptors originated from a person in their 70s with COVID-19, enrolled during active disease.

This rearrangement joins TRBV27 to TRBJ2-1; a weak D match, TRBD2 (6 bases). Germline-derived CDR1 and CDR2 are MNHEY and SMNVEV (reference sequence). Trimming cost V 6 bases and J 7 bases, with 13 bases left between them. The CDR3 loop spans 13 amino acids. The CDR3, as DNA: TGTGCCAGCAGCCGTGGGGGGTGGAATGAGCAGTTCTTC. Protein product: CASSRGGWNEQFF.

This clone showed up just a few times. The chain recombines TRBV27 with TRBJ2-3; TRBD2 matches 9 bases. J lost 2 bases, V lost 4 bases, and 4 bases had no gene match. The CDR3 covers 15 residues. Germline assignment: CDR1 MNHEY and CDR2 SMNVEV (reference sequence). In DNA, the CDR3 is TGTGCCAGCAGTTCTAGCGGGGAACCCACAGATACGCAGTATTTT. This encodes CASSSSGEPTDTQYF.

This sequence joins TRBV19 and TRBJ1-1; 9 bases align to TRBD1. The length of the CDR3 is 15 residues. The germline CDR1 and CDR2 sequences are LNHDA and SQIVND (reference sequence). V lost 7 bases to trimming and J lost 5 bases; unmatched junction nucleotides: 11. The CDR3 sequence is CASMEGTGRATEAFF. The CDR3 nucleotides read TGTGCCAGTATGGAGGGGACAGGGAGGGCTACTGAAGCTTTCTTT.

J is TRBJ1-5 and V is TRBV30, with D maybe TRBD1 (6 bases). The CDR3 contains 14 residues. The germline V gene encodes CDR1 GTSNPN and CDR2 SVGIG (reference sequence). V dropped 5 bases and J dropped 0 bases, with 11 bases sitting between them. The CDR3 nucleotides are TGTGCCTGGGGGAGGACAGCTAGCAATCAGCCCCAGCATTTT. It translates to CAWGRTASNQPQHF. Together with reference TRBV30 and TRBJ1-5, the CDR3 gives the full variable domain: SQTIHQWPATLVQPVGSPLSLECTVEGTSNPNLYWYRQAAGRGLQLLFYSVGIGQISSEVPQNLSASRPQDRQFILSSKKLLLSDSGFYLCAWGRTASNQPQHFGDGTRLSIL.

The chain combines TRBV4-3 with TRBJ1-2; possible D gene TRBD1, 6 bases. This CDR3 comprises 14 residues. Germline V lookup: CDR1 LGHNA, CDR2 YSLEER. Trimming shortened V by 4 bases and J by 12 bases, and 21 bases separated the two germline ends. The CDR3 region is CASSLPGVRKGHTF. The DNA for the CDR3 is TGCGCCAGCAGCCTCCCAGGGGTACGGAAAGGCCACACCTTC.

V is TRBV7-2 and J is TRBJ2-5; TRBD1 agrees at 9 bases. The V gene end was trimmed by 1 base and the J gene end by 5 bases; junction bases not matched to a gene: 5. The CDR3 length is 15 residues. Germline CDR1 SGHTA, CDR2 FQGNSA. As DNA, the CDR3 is TGTGCCAGCAGCTTAGGGACAGGGGCTGCGGAGACCCAGTACTTC. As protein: CASSLGTGAAETQYF.

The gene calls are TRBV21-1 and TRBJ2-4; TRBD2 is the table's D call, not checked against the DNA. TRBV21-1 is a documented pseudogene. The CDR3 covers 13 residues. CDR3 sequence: CASSKRRGLAPSF. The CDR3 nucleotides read TGTGCCAGCAGCAAACGCCGGGGACTAGCGCCGTCTTTC.

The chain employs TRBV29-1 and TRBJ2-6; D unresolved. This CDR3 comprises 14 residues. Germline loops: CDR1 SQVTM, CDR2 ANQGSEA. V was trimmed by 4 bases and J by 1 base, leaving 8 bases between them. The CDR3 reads CSVVPSSGANVLTF. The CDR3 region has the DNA TGCAGCGTTGTTCCGTCTTCTGGGGCCAACGTCCTGACTTTC.

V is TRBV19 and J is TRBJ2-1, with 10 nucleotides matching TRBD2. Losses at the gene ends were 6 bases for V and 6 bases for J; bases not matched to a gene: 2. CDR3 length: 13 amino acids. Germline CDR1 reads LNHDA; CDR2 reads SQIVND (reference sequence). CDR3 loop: CASRTSGVNEQFF. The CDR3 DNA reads TGTGCCAGTAGAACTAGCGGGGTCAATGAGCAGTTCTTC.

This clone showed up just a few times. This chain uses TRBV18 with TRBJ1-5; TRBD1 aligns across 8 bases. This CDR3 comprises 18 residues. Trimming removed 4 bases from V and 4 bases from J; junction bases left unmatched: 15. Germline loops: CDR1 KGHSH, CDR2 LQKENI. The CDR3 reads CASSLSSGTGTLNQPQHF. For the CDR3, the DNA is TGTGCCAGCTCACTATCCTCCGGGACAGGCACGCTTAATCAGCCCCAGCATTTT.

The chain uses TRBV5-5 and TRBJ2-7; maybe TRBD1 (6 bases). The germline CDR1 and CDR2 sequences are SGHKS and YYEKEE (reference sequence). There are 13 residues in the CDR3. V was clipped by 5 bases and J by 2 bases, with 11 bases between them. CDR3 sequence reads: CASSMRTAYEQYF. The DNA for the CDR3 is TGTGCCAGCAGTATGAGGACAGCCTACGAGCAGTACTTC.

Written as DNA, the CDR3 is TGTGCCAGCAGTTTAGGAGGGGCAGTTCGTCAGCCCCAGCATTTT. This gives the protein CASSLGGAVRQPQHF. This rearrangement joins TRBV27 to TRBJ1-5; TRBD1 might be the D (5 bases). This CDR3 has 15 residues. V was shortened by 2 bases and J by 6 bases, with 14 bases between the two germline ends. Germline CDR1 reads MNHEY; CDR2 reads SMNVEV (reference sequence).

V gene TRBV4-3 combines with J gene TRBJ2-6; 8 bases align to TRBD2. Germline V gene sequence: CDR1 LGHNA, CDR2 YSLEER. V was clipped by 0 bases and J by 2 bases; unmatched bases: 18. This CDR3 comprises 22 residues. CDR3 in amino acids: CASSQEKGGRGRYTPGANVLTF. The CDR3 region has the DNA TGCGCCAGCAGCCAAGAAAAGGGGGGGCGCGGGAGGTATACTCCTGGGGCCAACGTCCTGACTTTC.

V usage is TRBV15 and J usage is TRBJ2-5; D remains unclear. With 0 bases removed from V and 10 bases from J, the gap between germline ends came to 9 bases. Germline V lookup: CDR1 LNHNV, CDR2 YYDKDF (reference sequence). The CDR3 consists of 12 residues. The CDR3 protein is CATSRDRVVQYF. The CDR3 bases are TGTGCCACCAGCAGAGATCGAGTAGTCCAGTACTTC.

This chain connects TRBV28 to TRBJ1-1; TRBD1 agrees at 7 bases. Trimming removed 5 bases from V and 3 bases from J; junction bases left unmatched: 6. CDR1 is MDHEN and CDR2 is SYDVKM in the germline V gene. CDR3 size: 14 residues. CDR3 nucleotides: TGTGCCAGCAGTCCGGACAGGCGACACACTGAAGCTTTCTTT. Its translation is CASSPDRRHTEAFF. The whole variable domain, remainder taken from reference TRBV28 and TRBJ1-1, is DVKVTQSSRYLVKRTGEKVFLECVQDMDHENMFWYRQDPGLGLRLIYFSYDVKMKEKGDIPEGYSVSREKKERFSLILESASTNQTSMYLCASSPDRRHTEAFFGQGTRLTVV.

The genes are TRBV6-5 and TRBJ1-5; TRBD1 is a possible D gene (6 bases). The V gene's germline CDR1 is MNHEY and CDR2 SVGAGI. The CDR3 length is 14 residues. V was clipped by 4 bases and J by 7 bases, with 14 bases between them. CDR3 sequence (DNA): TGTGCCAGCAGTTCTCAGGGGCCCTTACAGCCCCAGCATTTT. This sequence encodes CASSSQGPLQPQHF.

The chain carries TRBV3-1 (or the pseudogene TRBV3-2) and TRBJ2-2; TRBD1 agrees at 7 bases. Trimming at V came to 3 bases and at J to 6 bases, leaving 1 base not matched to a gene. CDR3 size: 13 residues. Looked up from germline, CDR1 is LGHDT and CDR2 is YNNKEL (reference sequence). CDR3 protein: CASSQTGPGELFF. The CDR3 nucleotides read TGTGCCAGCAGCCAGACAGGGCCCGGGGAGCTGTTTTTT.

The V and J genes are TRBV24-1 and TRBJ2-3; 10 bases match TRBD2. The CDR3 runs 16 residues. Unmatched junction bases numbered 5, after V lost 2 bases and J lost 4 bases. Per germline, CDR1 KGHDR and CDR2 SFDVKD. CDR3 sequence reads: CATSDSGTSDPDTQYF. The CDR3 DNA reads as TGTGCCACCAGTGATTCGGGGACTAGCGATCCAGATACGCAGTATTTT.

This chain's CDR3 is CASSPGQSTEAFF. The CDR3 DNA is TGTGCCAGCAGCCCAGGACAGAGCACTGAAGCTTTCTTT. This chain joins TRBV7-9 and TRBJ1-1, with D maybe TRBD1 (6 bases). The V gene's germline CDR1 is SEHNR and CDR2 FQNEAQ (reference sequence). The CDR3 has 13 amino acids. The V gene lost 5 bases and the J gene lost 4 bases, with 11 bases spanning the gap.

The CDR3 DNA is TGTGCCAGCAGCGAGGGACAGGCCACTAATGAAAAACTGTTTTTT. Protein product: CASSEGQATNEKLFF. The chain carries TRBV9 and TRBJ1-4, with 8 bases matching TRBD1. This CDR3 has 15 residues. The trim removed 3 bases at V and 2 bases at J, leaving 3 bases unmatched. The V gene's germline CDR1 is SGDLS and CDR2 YYNGEE.

CDR3 residues: CASTNRANTEAFF. CDR3 coding DNA: TGTGCCAGTACTAACAGGGCGAACACTGAAGCTTTCTTT. The gene calls are TRBV19 and TRBJ1-1; D is possibly TRBD1 (6 bases). This CDR3 has 13 residues. V lost 7 bases and J 1 base, leaving 10 bases between the germline ends. Per germline, CDR1 LNHDA and CDR2 SQIVND (reference sequence).

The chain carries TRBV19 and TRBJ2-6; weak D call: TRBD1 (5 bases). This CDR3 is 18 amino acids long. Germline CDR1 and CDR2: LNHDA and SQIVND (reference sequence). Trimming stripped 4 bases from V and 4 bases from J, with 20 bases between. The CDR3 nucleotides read TGTGCCAGTAGTACCAAATCAATCTCAGGGTCCGGGGCCAACGTCCTGACTTTC. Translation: CASSTKSISGSGANVLTF.

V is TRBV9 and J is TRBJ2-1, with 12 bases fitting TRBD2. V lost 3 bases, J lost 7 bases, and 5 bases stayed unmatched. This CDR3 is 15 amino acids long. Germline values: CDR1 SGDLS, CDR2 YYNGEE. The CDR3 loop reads CASSAWTSGVNEQFF. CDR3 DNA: TGTGCCAGCAGCGCCTGGACTAGCGGGGTGAATGAGCAGTTCTTC. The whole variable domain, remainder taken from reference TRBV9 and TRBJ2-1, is DSGVTQTPKHLITATGQRVTLRCSPRSGDLSVYWYQQSLDQGLQFLIQYYNGEERAKGNILERFSAQQFPDLHSELNLSSLELGDSALYFCASSAWTSGVNEQFFGPGTRLTVL.

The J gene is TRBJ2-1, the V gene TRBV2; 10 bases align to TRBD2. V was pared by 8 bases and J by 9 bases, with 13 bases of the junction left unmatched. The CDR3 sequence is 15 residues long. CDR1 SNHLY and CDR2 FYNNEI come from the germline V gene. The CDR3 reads CASQAALAGEVEQFF. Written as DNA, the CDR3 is TGTGCCAGCCAGGCCGCCCTAGCGGGAGAAGTTGAGCAGTTCTTC. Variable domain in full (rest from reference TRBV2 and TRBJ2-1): EPEVTQTPSHQVTQMGQEVILRCVPISNHLYFYWYRQILGQKVEFLVSFYNNEISEKSEIFDDQFSVERPDGSNFTLKIRSTKLEDSAMYFCASQAALAGEVEQFFGPGTRLTVL.